A single T cell receptor (beta chain) is shown here with its context. This clone was recorded once. No antigen is known for it. Within one base of it there is no much larger clone, and no base qualities were kept. This sample stems from a study of OX40 agonist ivuxolimab in advanced cancers. The study in broad terms: Ivuxolimab was a fully human IgG2 agonistic monoclonal antibody targeting the costimulatory receptor OX40 (CD134). In the dose-escalation cohort, 70% to 85% of patients were male, and the mean age was 60 years with a range of roughly 23 to 79. Prior anti-PD-1, anti-PD-L1 or anti-CTLA-4 therapy was permitted, and approximately 41% of dose-escalation patients had received checkpoint inhibitors. The paper reports the monotherapy dose-escalation portion (N of about 54 patients) of the phase I ivuxolimab trial. Partial responses were achieved by three dose-escalation patients, of whom one had hepatocellular carcinoma and two had cutaneous melanoma. Among the roughly 50 dose-escalation patients, around 19 had hepatocellular carcinoma, roughly 15 melanoma, 9 renal cell carcinoma and 9 head and neck cancer. Intravenous ivuxolimab was administered to patients every 2 weeks at six dose levels: 0.01, 0.1, 0.3, 1.5, 3 and 10 mg/kg. Peripheral TCRbeta sequencing was intended to test whether TCR sequence diversity was altered and clonal T-cell expansion was caused by ivuxolimab. What the work shows at the level of the full study, not this receptor alone: In the 0.1-3.0 mg/kg groups, partial responders were among the patients with the lowest normalized peripheral clonal expansion, particularly in CD8+ T cells. The antigen specificity of the peripheral T cells that underwent clonal expansion was not determined. At doses of 0.1 to 3.0 mg/kg, clonal expansion of both CD4+ and CD8+ T cells in blood was seen between baseline and week 6. Low levels of normalized T-cell clonal expansion were also seen in some nonresponding patients. After ivuxolimab, CD8+ T cells had more expanded clones than CD4+ T cells on average.

To sequence the TCRbeta CDR3 region, genomic DNA was isolated from the sorted cells. The immunoSEQ Assay was used to sequence the TCRbeta CDR3 regions. This immuneACCESS table, as held by TCRdb, lists in-frame sequences with V and J called but not all clones. Of the missing ones, under half trace to an unresolved V gene in checked studies; the others have no known cause. The sample data list 100,000 to 150,000 clones, and 90% of these were observed just once. 0.95% to 1.4% of the sample is held by the ten biggest clonotypes. The germline V gene specifies SNHLY as CDR1 and FYNNEI as CDR2. Taken from cysteine to phenylalanine, the CDR3 has 15 residues. The DNA shown is the 45-base CDR3, in frame from base 1. Trimming removed 1 base from V and 0 bases from J, leaving 6 bases between the germline ends. The trial excluded patients who had a history of autoimmune disease or who were on systemic immunosuppression. Peripheral blood for TCR sequencing was collected from all dose cohorts at baseline, on cycle 4 day 1, and on cycle 7 day 1. The samples were drawn from a first-in-human, open-label, multicenter phase I dose-escalation trial of ivuxolimab. Adults with locally advanced or metastatic melanoma, renal cell carcinoma, hepatocellular carcinoma or head and neck squamous cell carcinoma were enrolled in the trial. Before TCR sequencing, CD4+ and CD8+ T cells were separately sorted from peripheral blood.

The receptor comes from an adult with an advanced solid tumor such as melanoma, head and neck, liver or kidney cancer. The sample in question was CD4+ or CD8+ T cells sorted from blood, obtained in a trial of the OX40 agonist ivuxolimab. The chain is made from TRBV2 and TRBJ2-2; no confident D gene assignment can be made. The nucleotide sequence is given as TGTGCCAGCAGTGAAGAGTCCGCGAACACCGGGGAGCTGTTTTTT. It translates to CASSEESANTGELFF.